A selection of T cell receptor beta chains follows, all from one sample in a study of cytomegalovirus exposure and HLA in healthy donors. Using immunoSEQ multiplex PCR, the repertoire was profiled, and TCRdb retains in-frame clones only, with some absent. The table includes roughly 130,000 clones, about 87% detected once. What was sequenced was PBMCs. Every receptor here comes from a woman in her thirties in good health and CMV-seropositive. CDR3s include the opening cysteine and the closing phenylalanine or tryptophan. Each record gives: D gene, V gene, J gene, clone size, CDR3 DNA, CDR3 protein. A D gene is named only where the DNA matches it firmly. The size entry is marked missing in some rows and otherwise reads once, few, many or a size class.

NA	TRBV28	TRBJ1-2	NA	TGTGCCAGCAGTTTTTCTTCCCCCTATGGCTACACCTTC	CASSFSSPYGYTF
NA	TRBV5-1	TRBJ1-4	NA	TGCGCCAGCTCGCGGGAGATAGCAACTAATGAAAAACTGTTTTTT	CASSREIATNEKLFF
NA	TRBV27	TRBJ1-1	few	TGTGCCAGCAGTTTAGTGGCGGGGGGCGACGAAGCTTTCTTT	CASSLVAGGDEAFF
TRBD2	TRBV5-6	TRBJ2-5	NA	TGTGCCAGCAGCACGGGACTAGCGGGGCCCCAAGAGACCCAGTACTTC	CASSTGLAGPQETQYF
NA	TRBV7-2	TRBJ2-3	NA	TGTGCCAGCAGCGCCCCAGGGTATACGCAGTATTTT	CASSAPGYTQYF
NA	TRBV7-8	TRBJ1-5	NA	TGTGCCAGCAGCTTAGCGGTAGGGGGTCAGCCCCAGCATTTT	CASSLAVGGQPQHF
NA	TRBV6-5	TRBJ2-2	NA	TGTGCCAGCAGTCCCCAGTCTAGCACCGGGGAGCTGTTTTTT	CASSPQSSTGELFF
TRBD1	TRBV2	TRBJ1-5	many	TGTGCCAGCCAGGACAGGGGGACAGCCCAGCATTTT	CASQDRGTAQHF
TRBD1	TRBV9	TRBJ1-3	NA	TGTGCCAGCAGCCGGACAGCAGGGGGATTTGGAAACACCATATATTTT	CASSRTAGGFGNTIYF
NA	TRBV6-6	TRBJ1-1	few	TGTGCCAGCAGTCTGGGACAAACTGAAGCTTTCTTT	CASSLGQTEAFF
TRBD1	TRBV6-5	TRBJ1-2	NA	TGTGCCAGCAGCGCCACAGGGGCCTATGGCTACACCTTC	CASSATGAYGYTF
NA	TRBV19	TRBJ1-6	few	TGTGCCAGTAGTCCCTGGGAGAGCTCCTATAATTCACCCCTCCACTTT	CASSPWESSYNSPLHF
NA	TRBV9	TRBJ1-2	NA	TGTGCCAGCAGCAAGACAAACTATGGCTACACCTTC	CASSKTNYGYTF
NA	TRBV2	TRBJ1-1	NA	TGTGCCAGCAGTGTGGAGGGGAAGCCTGAAGCTTTCTTT	CASSVEGKPEAFF
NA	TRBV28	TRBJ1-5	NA	TGTGCCAGCAGGGGCAGGAATCAGCCCCAGCATTTT	CASRGRNQPQHF
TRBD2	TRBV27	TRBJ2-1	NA	TGTGCCAGCAGTTTATCGTGGACTAGCGGATACAATGAGCAGTTCTTC	CASSLSWTSGYNEQFF
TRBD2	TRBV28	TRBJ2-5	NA	TGTGCCAGCAGTTCCCCGGGACTAGCGGGAGGGCCTCGGGAGACCCAGTACTTC	CASSSPGLAGGPRETQYF
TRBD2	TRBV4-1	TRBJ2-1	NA	TGCGCCAGCAGCCAAATTGCTAGCGGGAGGGGAGTCAATGAGCAGTTCTTC	CASSQIASGRGVNEQFF
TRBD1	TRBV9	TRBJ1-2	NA	TGTGCCAGCAGCGTCTCCGGGACAGGGGCCTATGGCTACACCTTC	CASSVSGTGAYGYTF
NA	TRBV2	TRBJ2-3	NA	TGTGCCACACAACGGGAGACTAGCACAGATACGCAGTATTTT	CATQRETSTDTQYF
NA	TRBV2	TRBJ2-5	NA	TGTGCCAGCAGTGAAGGAGAAGAGACCCAGTACTTC	CASSEGEETQYF
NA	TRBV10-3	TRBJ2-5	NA	TGTGCCATCAGTGAGTCGATAACGCCCGGAGGGGTCCAAGAGACCCAGTACTTC	CAISESITPGGVQETQYF
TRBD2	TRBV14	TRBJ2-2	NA	TGTGCCAGCAGCCATAGAATTAACAGGGAGACATCTACTAGCGGGGAGAACACCGGGGAGCTGTTTTTT	CASSHRINRETSTSGENTGELFF
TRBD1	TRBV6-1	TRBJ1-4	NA	TGTGCCAGCAGTGAAGCGCTCTGGACAGGGACTGAAAAACTGTTTTTT	CASSEALWTGTEKLFF
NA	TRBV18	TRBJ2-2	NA	TGTGCCAGCTCCCCCGACACCGGGGAGCTGTTTTTT	CASSPDTGELFF
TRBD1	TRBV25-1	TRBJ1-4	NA	TGTGCCAGGACAGGGCCCACTAAAACAACTAATGAAAAACTGTTTTTT	CARTGPTKTTNEKLFF
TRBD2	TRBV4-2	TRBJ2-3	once	TGTGCCAGCAGCCAAGGACATAGCGGGGGCCCTGCAGATACGCAGTATTTT	CASSQGHSGGPADTQYF
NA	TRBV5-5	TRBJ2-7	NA	TGTGCCAGCAGCTTTTCGGGGTCCTACGAGCAGTACTTC	CASSFSGSYEQYF
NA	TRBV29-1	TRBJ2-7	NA	TGCAGCGTTACAGATGGTGACAGCTCCGAGCAGTACTTC	CSVTDGDSSEQYF
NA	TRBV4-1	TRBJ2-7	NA	TGCGCCAGCAGCCAAGATGGGGGCATGCAGTACTTC	CASSQDGGMQYF
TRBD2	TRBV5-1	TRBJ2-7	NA	TGCGCCAGCATGGCGGGAGTAGGGGACGAGCAGTACTTC	CASMAGVGDEQYF
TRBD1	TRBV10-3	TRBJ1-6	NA	TGTGCCATCAGGGAAGCCGGGACAGGGCATTCACCCCTCCACTTT	CAIREAGTGHSPLHF
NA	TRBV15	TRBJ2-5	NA	TGTGCCACCAGCAGGCTCCACAGGCCCCAAGAGACCCAGTACTTC	CATSRLHRPQETQYF
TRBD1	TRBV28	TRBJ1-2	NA	TGTGCCAGCACCCAGGGGGGTTATGGCTACACCTTC	CASTQGGYGYTF
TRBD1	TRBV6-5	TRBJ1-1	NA	TGTGCCAGCAGCAAGACAGGGAGGAACACTGAAGCTTTCTTT	CASSKTGRNTEAFF
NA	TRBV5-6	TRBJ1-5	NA	TGTGCCAGCAGCTTGGGGCCTGTTAGCAATCAGCCCCAGCATTTT	CASSLGPVSNQPQHF
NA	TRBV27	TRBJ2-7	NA	TGTGCCAGCAGCTGGGACTCGACCTACGAGCAGTACTTC	CASSWDSTYEQYF
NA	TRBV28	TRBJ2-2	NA	TGTGCCAGCAGTTTTGGGGGGGCTTCCCACGGGGAGCTGTTTTTT	CASSFGGASHGELFF
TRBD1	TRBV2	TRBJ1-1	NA	TGTGCCAGCAGAGAATTGGACAGGGTGGGGCCCACTGAAGCTTTCTTT	CASRELDRVGPTEAFF
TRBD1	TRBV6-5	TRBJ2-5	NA	TGTGCCAGCAAGGAGCGGGACAGGGAGGTCGAGACCCAGTACTTC	CASKERDREVETQYF
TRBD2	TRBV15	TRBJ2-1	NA	TGTGCCACCAGCAGAGGACTAGCTATTGAGCAGTTCTTC	CATSRGLAIEQFF
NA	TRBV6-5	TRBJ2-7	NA	TGTGCCAGCAGTTACTCGCAACAGAACCCCTACGAGCAGTACTTC	CASSYSQQNPYEQYF
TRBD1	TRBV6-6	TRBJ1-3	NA	TGTGCCAGCAGTCCGGGACAGGGTGGTGGAAACACCATATATTTT	CASSPGQGGGNTIYF
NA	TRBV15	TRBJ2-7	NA	TGTGCCACCACCAGCGGAGGGGCCGATGAAGAGCAGTACTTC	CATTSGGADEEQYF
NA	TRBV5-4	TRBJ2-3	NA	TGTGCCAGCAGCTTGGCCGGGGGGCAGGGAGATACGCAGTATTTT	CASSLAGGQGDTQYF
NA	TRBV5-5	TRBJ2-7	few	TGTGCCAGCAGCTCCAGGGGAGTCTACGGGGAGCAGTACTTC	CASSSRGVYGEQYF
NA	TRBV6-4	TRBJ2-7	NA	TGTGCCAGCAGTGAGACAGAGAGCTCCTACGAGCAGTACTTC	CASSETESSYEQYF
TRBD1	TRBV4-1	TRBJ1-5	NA	TGCGCCAGCAGCCACGGGGACAGGGGGAGTCAGCCCCAGCATTTT	CASSHGDRGSQPQHF
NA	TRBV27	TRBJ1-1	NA	TGTGCCAGCAGTTCTACTCCACAGGGTGACACTGAAGCTTTCTTT	CASSSTPQGDTEAFF
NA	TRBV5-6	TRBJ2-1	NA	TGTGCCAGCAGCTTGAGACAGAGAGATGAGCAGTTCTTC	CASSLRQRDEQFF
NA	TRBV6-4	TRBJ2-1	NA	TGTGCCAGCAGTGAGGTAGCGGCCTCCTACAATGAGCAGTTCTTC	CASSEVAASYNEQFF
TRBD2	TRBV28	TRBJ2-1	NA	TGTGCCAGCAGTTTTCCTTCCGGGGCCTCGCGACTAGCGGGAACCGATGAGCAGTTCTTC	CASSFPSGASRLAGTDEQFF
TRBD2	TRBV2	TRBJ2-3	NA	TGTGCCACTCTAGCGGCCCGCCGGGATACGCAGTATTTT	CATLAARRDTQYF
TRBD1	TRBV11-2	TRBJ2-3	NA	TGTGCCAGCACCCGACAGGGGGTAGATACGCAGTATTTT	CASTRQGVDTQYF
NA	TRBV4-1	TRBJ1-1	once	TGCGCCAGCAGCCAACCTACAGGGCGAACTGAAGCTTTCTTT	CASSQPTGRTEAFF
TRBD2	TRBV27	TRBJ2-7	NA	TGTGCCAGCAGTTTATCTAGCGGGGGTTACGAGCAGTACTTC	CASSLSSGGYEQYF
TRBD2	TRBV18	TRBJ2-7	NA	TGTGCCAGCTCTCTTGGACTAGCGGGAGCTGGCGAGCAGTACTTC	CASSLGLAGAGEQYF
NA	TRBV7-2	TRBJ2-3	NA	TGTGCCAGCAGCTTAGGAGGGTTTGTGGTAGCAGATACGCAGTATTTT	CASSLGGFVVADTQYF
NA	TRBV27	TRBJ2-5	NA	TGTGCCAGCAAAAGCGGGTCGGGGACCCAGTACTTC	CASKSGSGTQYF